A single sample is the source of the 18 T cell receptor beta chains below, sequenced in a study of blood T cell repertoires in COVID-19. Repertoires were generated with immunoSEQ multiplex PCR, while TCRdb's copy carries only in-frame clones and drops some. The profile shows around 72,000 clones, roughly four fifths of them singletons. The sequenced material came from peripheral blood. The receptors stem from an older woman with acute or convalescent COVID-19.

This chain uses TRBV29-1 with TRBJ2-5; tentatively, D is TRBD2 (5 bases). CDR1 is SQVTM and CDR2 is ANQGSEA in the germline V gene. This CDR3 region has 12 residues. Trimming shortened V by 6 bases and J by 5 bases, and 13 bases separated the two germline ends. The CDR3 here is CSVVTREETQYF. The CDR3, as DNA: TGCAGCGTCGTAACAAGGGAGGAGACCCAGTACTTC.

The chain links TRBV9 to TRBJ1-3; TRBD1 is a possible D gene (6 bases). Germline CDR1 and CDR2: SGDLS and YYNGEE. The CDR3 contains 17 residues. V lost 3 bases, J lost 4 bases, and 20 bases lay in between. Written as DNA, the CDR3 is TGTGCCAGCAGCGCGGACAGCCTTCGTTCGATCGGAAACACCATATATTTT. This codes for CASSADSLRSIGNTIYF.

V is TRBV30 and J is TRBJ1-3; D uncertain. Germline CDR1 is GTSNPN and CDR2 is SVGIG (reference sequence). The V gene lost 2 bases and the J gene lost 0 bases, with 5 bases spanning the gap. CDR3 length: 13 residues. CDR3 region: CAWSIISGNTIYF. DNA of the CDR3: TGTGCCTGGAGTATTATCTCTGGAAACACCATATATTTT.

This clone was detected a few times. The chain combines TRBV28 with TRBJ1-1; TRBD1 matches at 8 bases. From germline, CDR1 is MDHEN and CDR2 SYDVKM. After removal of 6 bases from V and 5 bases from J, the junction contained 8 bases not matched to a gene. CDR3 length: 14 amino acids. CDR3 region: CASSRQGSWTEAFF. DNA of the CDR3: TGTGCCAGCAGCAGACAGGGGTCGTGGACTGAAGCTTTCTTT.

The chain couples TRBV7-9 to TRBJ2-5; D not resolved. Germline CDR1 is SEHNR and CDR2 is FQNEAQ (reference sequence). Trimming took off 2 bases at V and 5 bases at J, with 6 bases between the two ends. This CDR3 has 12 residues. The CDR3: CASSLISETQYF. The CDR3 region has the DNA TGTGCCAGCAGCTTAATCTCGGAGACCCAGTACTTC.

The chain joins TRBV19 to TRBJ1-2, with a possible D match to TRBD1 (6 bases). The germline V gene encodes CDR1 LNHDA and CDR2 SQIVND (reference sequence). Trimming took off 4 bases at V and 0 bases at J, with 12 bases between the two ends. The CDR3 is 15 amino acids. CDR3 sequence reads: CASSKVQGTNYGYTF. The DNA for the CDR3 is TGTGCCAGTAGTAAAGTACAGGGAACTAACTATGGCTACACCTTC.

V and J are TRBV6-1 and TRBJ2-7, with D perhaps matching TRBD2 (7 bases). The CDR3 is 16 residues long. V lost 2 bases and J 4 bases, leaving 18 bases between the germline ends. CDR1 MNHNS and CDR2 SASEGT come from the germline V gene. The CDR3: CASSEHEGAGAYEQYF. CDR3 DNA: TGTGCCAGCAGTGAACATGAAGGGGCGGGGGCGTACGAGCAGTACTTC.

This chain uses TRBV5-1 with TRBJ2-3; TRBD2 aligns across 7 bases. Unmatched junction bases numbered 4, after V lost 0 bases and J lost 3 bases. Germline V lookup: CDR1 SGHRS, CDR2 YFSETQ. The CDR3 extends over 15 amino acids. CDR3 sequence: CASSLGSGQTDTQYF. The CDR3 nucleotides read TGCGCCAGCAGCTTGGGTAGCGGGCAAACAGATACGCAGTATTTT.

In its sample, this clone was seen a few times. The CDR3 loop reads CASSLVSSGESGYTF. CDR3 nucleotide sequence: TGCGCCAGCAGCTTGGTTTCCTCCGGGGAAAGTGGCTACACCTTC. The chain links TRBV5-1 to TRBJ1-2; D call uncertain. Trimming removed 0 bases at V and 7 bases at J, with 16 bases between. The length of the CDR3 is 15 residues. Germline lookup yields CDR1 SGHRS and CDR2 YFSETQ.

The V call is TRBV12-3 or TRBV12-4, the J call TRBJ1-1; D is perhaps TRBD1 (5 bases). The CDR3 sequence is 11 residues long. V lost 5 bases and J 8 bases, leaving 9 bases between the germline ends. In nucleotides, the CDR3 is TGTGCCAGCAGTCGCCAGGGAGAAGCTTTCTTT. Its translation: CASSRQGEAFF.

This chain links TRBV5-5 with TRBJ2-2, with TRBD1 matching over 7 bases. The V gene's germline CDR1 is SGHKS and CDR2 YYEKEE (reference sequence). J lost 5 bases, V lost 0 bases, and 7 bases had no gene match. This CDR3 comprises 16 residues. In nucleotides, the CDR3 is TGTGCCAGCAGCTTGGACTGGCAGGGGGTTACCGGGGAGCTGTTTTTT. Protein product: CASSLDWQGVTGELFF.

The V gene is TRBV4-2, the J gene TRBJ1-6; a weak D match, TRBD1 (5 bases). The germline V gene has CDR1 LGHNA and CDR2 YNFKEQ. V shed 0 bases and J shed 7 bases, with 13 bases lying between them. The CDR3 runs to 16 residues. The CDR3 sequence: CASSQDSRAGNSPLHF. The CDR3 region has the DNA TGTGCCAGCAGCCAAGATTCCAGGGCAGGGAATTCACCCCTCCACTTT.

This rearrangement joins TRBV18 to TRBJ1-5, with D perhaps matching TRBD1 (6 bases). This CDR3 has 15 residues. Germline assignment: CDR1 KGHSH and CDR2 LQKENI. V was pared by 2 bases and J by 7 bases, with 15 bases between. CDR3 region: CASSPTTGGEQPQHF. CDR3 sequence (DNA): TGTGCCAGCTCACCAACGACGGGGGGCGAACAGCCCCAGCATTTT.

This sequence joins TRBV27 and TRBJ2-7; TRBD1 matches 10 bases. The CDR3 sequence is 15 residues long. The V and J ends lost 4 bases and 0 bases, in that order; junction bases with no gene match: 3. Germline lookup yields CDR1 MNHEY and CDR2 SMNVEV (reference sequence). The CDR3 DNA reads as TGTGCCAGCAGTTCCTGGACAGGGGGCTCCTACGAGCAGTACTTC. Translating gives CASSSWTGGSYEQYF.

The V call is TRBV11-3, the J call TRBJ2-6, with 8 nucleotides matching TRBD1. Looked up from germline, CDR1 is SGHNT and CDR2 is YENEEA. CDR3 length: 18 residues. V shed 1 base, J shed 3 bases, and the junction held 8 bases outside the gene matches. The CDR3: CASSLGGQDTGGANVLTF. The CDR3 nucleotides read TGTGCCAGCAGCTTAGGGGGACAGGATACAGGTGGGGCCAACGTCCTGACTTTC.

The chain employs TRBV6-4 and TRBJ2-3; possible D gene TRBD2, 6 bases. The CDR3 extends over 14 amino acids. V dropped 3 bases and J dropped 2 bases, with 9 bases sitting between them. Germline values: CDR1 MRHNA, CDR2 SNTAGT. CDR3 loop: CASSETGDTDTQYF. In DNA, the CDR3 is TGTGCCAGCAGTGAAACGGGAGACACAGATACGCAGTATTTT.

This chain uses TRBV29-1 with TRBJ1-1; D not resolved. The germline V and J ends were trimmed by 1 base and 1 base, with 13 bases remaining between them. The CDR3 runs to 15 residues. Germline V gene sequence: CDR1 SQVTM, CDR2 ANQGSEA. CDR3 coding DNA: TGCAGCGTTGAAGTCCTGACAATTAAGAACACTGAAGCTTTCTTT. It translates to CSVEVLTIKNTEAFF.

This chain uses TRBV28 with TRBJ2-3, with D possibly matching TRBD2 (7 bases). V shed 2 bases and J shed 5 bases, with 14 bases lying between them. This CDR3 contains 15 residues. Per the germline V gene, CDR1 is MDHEN and CDR2 is SYDVKM. CDR3 DNA sequence: TGTGCCAGCAGTTTAGGGGGGGCAGGGGTAGATACGCAGTATTTT. Its protein product is CASSLGGAGVDTQYF. Drawing the rest from reference TRBV28 and TRBJ2-3, the complete variable domain is DVKVTQSSRYLVKRTGEKVFLECVQDMDHENMFWYRQDPGLGLRLIYFSYDVKMKEKGDIPEGYSVSREKKERFSLILESASTNQTSMYLCASSLGGAGVDTQYFGPGTRLTVL.